One sample yielded the 5 T cell receptor beta chains listed below, sequenced in a study of beta chain features in type 1 diabetes. Investigators reverse transcribed all isolated RNA, so they sequenced expressed TCRB transcripts. Sequencing was performed with immunoSEQ multiplex PCR; in TCRdb, only in-frame clones are kept and a portion is missing. This table has about 130,000 clones, 9.2% appearing once. Sequencing was done on a sample of central memory CD4+ T cells from blood. The receptors here all came from a man between 18 and 35 years old in good health.

The J gene is TRBJ1-5, the V gene TRBV7-9, with 7 nucleotides matching TRBD1. CDR3 length: 15 residues. The germline V gene encodes CDR1 SEHNR and CDR2 FQNEAQ (reference sequence). J was trimmed by 3 bases and V by 2 bases; bases with no gene match: 4. CDR3 DNA: TGTGCCAGCAGCTTAATGGGACAGCCCAATCAGCCCCAGCATTTT. Residues: CASSLMGQPNQPQHF.

This clone was seen more than once but under ten times. The chain links TRBV6-5 to TRBJ2-7; 7 nucleotides align to TRBD1. V shed 0 bases, J shed 2 bases, and the junction held 4 bases outside the gene matches. The germline V gene encodes CDR1 MNHEY and CDR2 SVGAGI. The CDR3 consists of 15 residues. The DNA of the CDR3 is TGTGCCAGCAGTTACTCTCACAGGGGTACCTACGAGCAGTACTTC. Encoded protein: CASSYSHRGTYEQYF.

This clone was counted between two and nine times. This chain joins TRBV2 and TRBJ2-7, with 7 bases aligning to TRBD1. CDR1 and CDR2 from the germline V gene are SNHLY and FYNNEI. V lost 2 bases and J lost 0; bases outside the gene matches: 10. This CDR3 region has 17 residues. The CDR3 spells CASSERSRQGASYEQYF. The CDR3 region has the DNA TGTGCCAGCAGTGAAAGGAGTAGACAGGGCGCCTCCTACGAGCAGTACTTC. The full variable domain, rest sourced from reference TRBV2 and TRBJ2-7, is EPEVTQTPSHQVTQMGQEVILRCVPISNHLYFYWYRQILGQKVEFLVSFYNNEISEKSEIFDDQFSVERPDGSNFTLKIRSTKLEDSAMYFCASSERSRQGASYEQYFGPGTRLTVT.

Only a few counts were recorded for this clone. This rearrangement joins TRBV21-1 to TRBJ1-6. TRBV21-1 is noted as a pseudogene. The length of the CDR3 is 14 residues. The CDR3 coding sequence is TGTGCCAGCAGCCGGAGGGGTCCCATTTCACCCCTCCACTTT. Translating it yields CASSRRGPISPLHF.

This clone has only a few counts. This chain links TRBV4-2 with TRBJ2-1; 8 bases are shared with TRBD2. Trimming removed 1 base from V and 5 bases from J; junction bases left unmatched: 4. The CDR3 consists of 15 residues. Germline V gene sequence: CDR1 LGHNA, CDR2 YNFKEQ. Here the CDR3 DNA reads TGTGCCAGCAGCCAAGGAACTAGCGGAAACAATGAGCAGTTCTTC. This encodes CASSQGTSGNNEQFF.